This record concerns one TCR beta chain sequence. This clonotype has at least ten counts. The antigen this receptor binds is unknown. Per-base qualities were not stored, and no clone one base away is much larger. This entry is derived from a study of blood T cells in healthy people across ages (dated by TCRdb to the mid-2010s). For the wider study: In model experiments, template switching captured roughly one uniquely barcoded TCR beta cDNA molecule for every two T cells. For two donors (one aged 18 to 30 and one aged 80 or older), the study analyzed two additional independent replicas of 1 million unique cDNA reads from the same blood draw. Age-related changes in TCR beta repertoire diversity were measured in the study by deep sequencing normalized with unique cDNA molecular identifiers. The donors were divided into four age groups: young (average approximately 17 years), middle-aged (under 40), aged (roughly 60) and long-lived (around 87). Donors of different ages were randomly distributed across sequencing lanes to avoid experimental bias. Paper-wide results and their limitations: Observed TCR beta diversity correlated strongly with the percentage of naive T cells measured by flow cytometry. As age increased, observed TCR beta diversity per million T cells dropped in a roughly linear way, and a significant reduction was already evident by age around 41. The long-lived group showed more naive CD4+ T cells, fewer expanded clones and increased TCR diversity than the aged group, suggesting age selection. Estimates of total diversity from one million sequenced T cells were regarded as lower bounds and underestimates. Donor CMV infection status was unknown, potentially confounding age-related changes in expanded clonotypes. Conclusive comparison of naive and antigen-experienced compartments was prevented by the profiling of bulk unsorted PBMCs.

CDR1 is given as MGHRA and CDR2 as YSYEKL, both from the germline V gene. Measured from the cysteine to the phenylalanine, the CDR3 is 16 residues long. Only CDR3 DNA remains: 48 bases, in frame from the first base. Relative to germline, V is 2 bases shorter and J is 4 bases shorter, with 17 bases between their ends. Donors were under 40 systemically healthy Caucasian individuals from Russia aged roughly 6 to 100 years. Each donor gave ten milliliters of peripheral blood, drawn into EDTA-treated Vacutainer tubes. Ficoll-Paque density-gradient centrifugation was used to isolate PBMCs, with at least 6 million obtained per sample. Trizol reagent was used to extract total RNA from the PBMCs, yielding at least 6 micrograms per sample. For every donor, flow cytometry on a PBMC aliquot measured the percentage of naive CD45RAhigh/CD27high T cells. Library construction relied on 5' RACE. The instrument was an Illumina HiSeq 2500. A second PCR of roughly 7 to 11 cycles was performed with a sample-barcoded 5' primer and a J-beta primer mix. A unique molecular identifier was introduced onto each TCR beta cDNA molecule by a template-switch 5' adaptor carrying 12 random nucleotides. Each sample yielded at least 3 million CDR3-containing paired-end reads. First-strand cDNA synthesis was performed from all RNA using the Mint cDNA synthesis kit, with priming by a TRBC-specific oligonucleotide. Following uracil-DNA glycosylase treatment, all cDNA underwent a first 18-cycle PCR with the universal primers M1SS and BC2_uni_R. In the original analysis: Normalization of each sample was performed by random selection of 1 million high-quality reads, each carrying a distinct molecular identifier. Reads with shared molecular identifiers were discarded instead of being binned into consensus sequences. CDR3 identification, clonotype clustering and error correction used MiTCR with a Q25 quality threshold and the strictest error-elimination algorithm. A nonparametric unseen species model with Euler transformation was used to estimate lower-bound total TCR beta diversity. Using fastp trimming at Q25 and MiXCR clonotype assembly, TCRdb reanalyzed the public sequencing data and kept in-frame beta chains. Each record represents a unique CDR3 protein, reported with the most common genes and DNA among its rows. In this record, the V and J calls reflect TCRdb's handling and not the investigators' own analysis. The sample table records about 1.1 million distinct CDR3 sequences; more than 30% of these occur just once. The ten largest account for 10% to 15% of the sample.

The sequence is built from TRBV4-1 and TRBJ1-2; perhaps TRBD1 is the D gene, with 5 bases matching. Sequenced sample: blood. This TCR was recovered from a man between 18 and 29 years old in good health. The nucleotide sequence is given as TGCGCCAGCAGCCAAAGTCCAGGGAGGGAATTCTATGGCTACACCTTC. This sequence encodes CASSQSPGREFYGYTF.